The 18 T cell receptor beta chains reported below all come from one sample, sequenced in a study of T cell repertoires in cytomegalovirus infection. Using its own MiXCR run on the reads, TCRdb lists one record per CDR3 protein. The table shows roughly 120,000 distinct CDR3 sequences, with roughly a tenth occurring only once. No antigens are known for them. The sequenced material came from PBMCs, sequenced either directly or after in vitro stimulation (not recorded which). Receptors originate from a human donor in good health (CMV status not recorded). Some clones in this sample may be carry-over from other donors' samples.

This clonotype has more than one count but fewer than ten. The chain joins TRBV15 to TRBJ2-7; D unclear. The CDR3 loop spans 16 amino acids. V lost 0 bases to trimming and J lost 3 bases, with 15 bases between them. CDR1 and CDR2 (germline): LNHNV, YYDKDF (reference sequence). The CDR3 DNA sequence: TGTGCCACCAGCAGAGATCGTGTCCCCATGTTCTACGAGCAGTACTTC. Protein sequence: CATSRDRVPMFYEQYF.

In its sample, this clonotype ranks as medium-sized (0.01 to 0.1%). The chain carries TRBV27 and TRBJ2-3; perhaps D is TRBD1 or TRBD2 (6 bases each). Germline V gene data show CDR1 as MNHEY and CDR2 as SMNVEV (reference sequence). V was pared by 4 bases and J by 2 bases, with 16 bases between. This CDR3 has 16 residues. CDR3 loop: CASSSLGGHYTDTQYF. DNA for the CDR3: TGTGCCAGCAGTTCCCTGGGGGGCCATTACACAGATACGCAGTATTTT.

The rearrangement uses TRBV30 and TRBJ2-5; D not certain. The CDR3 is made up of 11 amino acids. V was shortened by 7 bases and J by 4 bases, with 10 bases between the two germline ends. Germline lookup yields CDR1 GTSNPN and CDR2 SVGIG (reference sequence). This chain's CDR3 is CASATGETQYF. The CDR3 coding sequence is TGTGCCTCTGCTACCGGAGAGACCCAGTACTTC.

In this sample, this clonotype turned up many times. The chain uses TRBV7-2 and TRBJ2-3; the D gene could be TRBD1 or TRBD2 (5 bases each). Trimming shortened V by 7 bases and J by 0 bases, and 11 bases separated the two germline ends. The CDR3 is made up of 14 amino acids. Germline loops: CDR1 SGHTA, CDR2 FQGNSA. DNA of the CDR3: TGTGCCAGCACCGGGGCCACTAGCACAGATACGCAGTATTTT. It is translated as CASTGATSTDTQYF.

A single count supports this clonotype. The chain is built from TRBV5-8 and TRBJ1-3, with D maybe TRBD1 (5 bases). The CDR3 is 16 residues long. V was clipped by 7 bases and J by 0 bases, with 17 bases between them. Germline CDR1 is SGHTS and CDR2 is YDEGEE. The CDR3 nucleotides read TGTGCCAGCGGACTCAGGGAACCAATCTCTGGAAACACCATATATTTT. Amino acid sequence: CASGLREPISGNTIYF.

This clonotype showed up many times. CDR3 DNA sequence: TGTGCCAGCAGCTTAGCTGGGGGCGCTGGCACTGAAGCTTTCTTT. Its protein product is CASSLAGGAGTEAFF. The V and J genes are TRBV7-2 and TRBJ1-1; tentative D call: TRBD1 (6 bases). CDR1 is SGHTA and CDR2 is FQGNSA in the germline V gene. The CDR3 has 15 amino acids. Trimming removed 0 bases from V and 4 bases from J, with 12 bases in between.

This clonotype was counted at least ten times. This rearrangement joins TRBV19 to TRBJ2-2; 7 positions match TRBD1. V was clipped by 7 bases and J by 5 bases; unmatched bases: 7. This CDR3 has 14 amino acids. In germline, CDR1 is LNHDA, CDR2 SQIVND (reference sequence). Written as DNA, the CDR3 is TGTGCCAGTAACCCGACAGGGTGGACCGGGGAGCTGTTTTTT. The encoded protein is CASNPTGWTGELFF. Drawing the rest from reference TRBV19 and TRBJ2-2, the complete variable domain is DGGITQSPKYLFRKEGQNVTLSCEQNLNHDAMYWYRQDPGQGLRLIYYSQIVNDFQKGDIAEGYSVSREKKESFPLTVTSAQKNPTAFYLCASNPTGWTGELFFGEGSRLTVL.

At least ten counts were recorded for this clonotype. CDR3 nucleotides: TGCAGCGTTTCCGACAGGGGCGCTAGCCACCGTAACTATGGCTACACCTTC. This translates into CSVSDRGASHRNYGYTF. V and J are TRBV29-1 and TRBJ1-2, with 8 bases identical to TRBD1. Germline CDR1 SQVTM, CDR2 ANQGSEA. The CDR3 consists of 17 residues. V shed 5 bases and J 1 base; nucleotides not matched to a gene: 15. The complete variable domain, with remaining parts taken from reference TRBV29-1 and TRBJ1-2, reads SAVISQKPSRDICQRGTSLTIQCQVDSQVTMMFWYRQQPGQSLTLIATANQGSEATYESGFVIDKFPISRPNLTFSTLTVSNMSPEDSSIYLCSVSDRGASHRNYGYTFGSGTRLTVV.

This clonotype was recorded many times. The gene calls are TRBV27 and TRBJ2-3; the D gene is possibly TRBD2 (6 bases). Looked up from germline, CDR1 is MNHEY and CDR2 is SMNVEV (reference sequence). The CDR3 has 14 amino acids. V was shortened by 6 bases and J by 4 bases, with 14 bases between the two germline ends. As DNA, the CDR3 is TGTGCCAGCAGCCCCGGTCTAGCGTCAGATACGCAGTATTTT. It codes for CASSPGLASDTQYF.

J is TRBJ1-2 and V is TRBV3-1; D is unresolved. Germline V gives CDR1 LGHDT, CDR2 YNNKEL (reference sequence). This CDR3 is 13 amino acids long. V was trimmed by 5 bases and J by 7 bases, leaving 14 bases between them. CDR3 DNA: TGTGCCAGCAGCTGGCGGGTAATCGGTGGCTACACCTTC. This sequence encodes CASSWRVIGGYTF.

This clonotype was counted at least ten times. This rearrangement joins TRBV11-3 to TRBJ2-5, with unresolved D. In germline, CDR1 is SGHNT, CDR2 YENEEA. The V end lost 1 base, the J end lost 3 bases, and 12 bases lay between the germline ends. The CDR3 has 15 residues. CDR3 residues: CASSLGGRAKETQYF. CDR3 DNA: TGTGCCAGCAGCTTAGGCGGACGGGCCAAAGAGACCCAGTACTTC.

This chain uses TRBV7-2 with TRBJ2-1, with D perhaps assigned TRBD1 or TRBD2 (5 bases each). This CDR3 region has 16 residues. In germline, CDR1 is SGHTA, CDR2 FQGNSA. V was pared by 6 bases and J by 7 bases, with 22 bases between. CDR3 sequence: CASSPRERLTGNEQFF. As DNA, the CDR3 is TGTGCCAGCAGTCCCAGGGAGCGGTTGACGGGGAATGAGCAGTTCTTC.

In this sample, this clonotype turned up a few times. CDR3 protein: CASSPAGGRTGELFF. The CDR3 nucleotides are TGTGCCAGCAGCCCGGCAGGGGGCCGGACCGGGGAGCTGTTTTTT. This chain connects TRBV25-1 to TRBJ2-2; TRBD1 matches at 8 bases. Germline trimming cut 6 bases from V and 5 bases from J; bases unmatched to any gene: 8. Germline CDR1 is MGHDK and CDR2 is SYGVNS. This CDR3 region has 15 residues.

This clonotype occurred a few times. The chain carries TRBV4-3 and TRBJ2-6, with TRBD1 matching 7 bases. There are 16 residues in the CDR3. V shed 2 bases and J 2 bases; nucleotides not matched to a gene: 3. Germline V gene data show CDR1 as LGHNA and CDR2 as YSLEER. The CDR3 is CASSQQTGAGANVLTF. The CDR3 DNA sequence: TGCGCCAGCAGCCAACAAACAGGGGCTGGGGCCAACGTCCTGACTTTC.

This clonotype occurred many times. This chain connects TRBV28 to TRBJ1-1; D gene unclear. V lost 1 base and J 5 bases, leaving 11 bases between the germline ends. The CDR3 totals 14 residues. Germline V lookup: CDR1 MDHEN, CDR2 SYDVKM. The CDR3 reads CASSLYGPPTEAFF. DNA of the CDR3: TGTGCCAGCAGTTTATATGGACCACCTACTGAAGCTTTCTTT.

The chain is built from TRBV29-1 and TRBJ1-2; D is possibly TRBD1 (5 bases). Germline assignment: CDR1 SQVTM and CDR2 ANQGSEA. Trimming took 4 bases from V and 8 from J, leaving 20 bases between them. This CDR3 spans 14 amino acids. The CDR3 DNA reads TGCAGCGTTGTGGGCCTGGGGGGTTTCGAGGGCTACACCTTC. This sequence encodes CSVVGLGGFEGYTF. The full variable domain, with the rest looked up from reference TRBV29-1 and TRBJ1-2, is SAVISQKPSRDICQRGTSLTIQCQVDSQVTMMFWYRQQPGQSLTLIATANQGSEATYESGFVIDKFPISRPNLTFSTLTVSNMSPEDSSIYLCSVVGLGGFEGYTFGSGTRLTVV.

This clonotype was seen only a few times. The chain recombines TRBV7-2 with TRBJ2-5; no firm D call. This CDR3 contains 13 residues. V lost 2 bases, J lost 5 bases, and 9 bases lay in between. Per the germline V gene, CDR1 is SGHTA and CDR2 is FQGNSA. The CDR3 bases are TGTGCCAGCAGCTTATCTTTTAGGGAGACCCAGTACTTC. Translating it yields CASSLSFRETQYF. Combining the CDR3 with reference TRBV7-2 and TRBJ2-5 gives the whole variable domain GAGVSQSPSNKVTEKGKDVELRCDPISGHTALYWYRQSLGQGLEFLIYFQGNSAPDKSGLPSDRFSAERTGGSVSTLTIQRTQQEDSAVYLCASSLSFRETQYFGPGTRLLVL.

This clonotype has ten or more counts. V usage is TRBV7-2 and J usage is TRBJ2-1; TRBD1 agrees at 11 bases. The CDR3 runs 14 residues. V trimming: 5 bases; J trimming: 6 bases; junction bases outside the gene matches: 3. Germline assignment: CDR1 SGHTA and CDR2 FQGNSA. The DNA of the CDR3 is TGTGCCAGCAGCATGGGGACAGGGGGCAATGAGCAGTTCTTC. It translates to CASSMGTGGNEQFF.